This TCR beta chain was recovered during a study of post-analysis software for immune sequencing data. Study-wide results and limits: Strong co-clustering by F measure linked samples that shared a preparation batch. About five TRBV segments were more frequent in patients than controls; TRBV5-6, TRBV5-1 and TRBV20-1 belonged to this group.

J gave up 5 bases and V 3 bases, and 12 bases lay outside the gene matches. In germline, CDR1 is MNHEY, CDR2 SMNVEV (reference sequence). The CDR3 has 17 amino acids. Comment on this clonotype: Antigen specificity is unknown.

Prepared libraries of TCR beta cDNA carried unique molecular identifiers. One entry per CDR3 protein, called by TCRdb with MiXCR from the PCR reads. The sample contains 400,000 to 500,000 distinct CDR3 sequences, 39% of which appear only once. The rearrangement uses TRBV27 and TRBJ1-5; the match to TRBD1 covers 8 bases. The TCR comes from a girl aged 2 to 9 with multiple sclerosis. The sequencing input was blood. CDR3 nucleotide sequence: TGTGCCAGCAGTTTCCTTGCTGGACAGGGAGATTATCAGCCCCAGCATTTT. It encodes CASSFLAGQGDYQPQHF.